The entry below gives a single T cell receptor (beta chain) sequence along with its context. Trimming cost V 3 bases and J 4 bases; bases outside gene matches: 7. The germline gives CDR1 MGHRA, CDR2 YSYEKL. This CDR3 contains 16 residues. Profiled with immunoSEQ multiplex PCR; TCRdb holds only in-frame clones, not every one. The repertoire includes around 100,000 clones, roughly 88% of them detected once, and under 8.5% sits in the top ten. This sample was included in a study of blood T cell repertoires in COVID-19. At the level of the study: The United States, Italy and Spain were the sources of the acute and convalescent COVID-19 samples.

In Seattle, patients joined the study during active infection and were tracked longitudinally. The sample taken for sequencing was peripheral blood. The receptor was derived from a man aged 18 to 35 with COVID-19, enrolled during active disease. The chain carries TRBV4-1 and TRBJ2-3, with 10 bases lining up with TRBD2. The CDR3 loop reads CASSQPGGTSADTQYF. The CDR3 nucleotides read TGCGCCAGCAGCCAGCCCGGCGGGACTAGCGCAGATACGCAGTATTTT.